Presented here are 5 T cell receptor beta chains from one specimen sequenced in a study of stem cell transplantation in POMP-related autoinflammatory disease (TCRdb year 2021). Library creation used the immunoSEQ multiplex PCR assay. The table comes from immuneACCESS by way of TCRdb, which keeps in-frame sequences with V and J called. Part of the clones is missing from these tables; in studies checked, under half for an unresolved V gene and the rest for unknown reasons. Here the sample has tens of thousands of clones; under 95% occur a single time. The ten largest clones capture around 0.72% of the sample. This specimen's time point label, interpreted: after hematopoietic stem cell transplant. Sequenced here: CD4+ T cells from PBMCs, sampled after stem cell transplantation. The receptors stem from a human patient with POMP-related autoinflammation and immune dysregulation (PRAID). Some T cells seen after a transplant may have their origin in the graft donor.

The CDR3 is CASSVDSQETQYF. Here the CDR3 DNA reads TGTGCCAGCAGTGTCGACAGCCAAGAGACCCAGTACTTC. This chain links TRBV2 with TRBJ2-5, with a tentative D call TRBD1 (5 bases). The CDR3 length is 13 residues. V lost 4 bases to trimming and J lost 1 base, with 7 bases between them. The V gene's germline CDR1 is SNHLY and CDR2 FYNNEI.

The V gene is TRBV24-1, the J gene TRBJ2-1; 13 bases fit TRBD2. Per germline, CDR1 KGHDR and CDR2 SFDVKD. V shed 4 bases and J 0 bases; nucleotides not matched to a gene: 5. CDR3 size: 18 residues. CDR3 DNA sequence: TGTGCCACCAGTGAACCAACTAGCGGGGGGGGCTCCTACAATGAGCAGTTCTTC. Its protein is CATSEPTSGGGSYNEQFF.

CDR3 sequence reads: CATEGPAQTQYF. CDR3 sequence (DNA): TGTGCCACCGAGGGACCAGCGCAGACCCAGTACTTC. The gene calls are TRBV24-1 and TRBJ2-5, with D perhaps matching TRBD1 or TRBD2 (5 bases each). The germline V and J ends were trimmed by 9 bases and 6 bases, with 13 bases remaining between them. Per the germline V gene, CDR1 is KGHDR and CDR2 is SFDVKD. There are 12 residues in the CDR3.

The V call is TRBV19, the J call TRBJ2-1; 7 positions agree with TRBD1. Germline CDR1 reads LNHDA; CDR2 reads SQIVND (reference sequence). With V trimmed by 3 bases and J by 8 bases, 4 bases remained unmatched. This CDR3 comprises 13 residues. CDR3 residues: CASSMRGTDEQFF. CDR3 nucleotide sequence: TGTGCCAGTAGTATGAGGGGGACAGATGAGCAGTTCTTC.

CDR3 protein: CSASPIGGSTDTQYF. CDR3 nucleotide sequence: TGCAGTGCTAGTCCCATCGGCGGGAGCACAGATACGCAGTATTTT. V is TRBV20-1 and J is TRBJ2-3; weak D call: TRBD2 (5 bases). The CDR3 extends over 15 amino acids. Germline values: CDR1 DFQATT, CDR2 SNEGSKA (reference sequence). V was shortened by 3 bases and J by 0 bases, with 13 bases between the two germline ends.